What follows describes a single T cell receptor beta chain. Extracted total RNA amounted to at least 5 micrograms for each sample. The record originates from a study of blood T cells in healthy people across ages. V dropped 1 base and J dropped 0; count of bases not matched to a gene: 2. The length of the CDR3 is 17 residues. Germline CDR1 reads KGHDR; CDR2 reads SFDVKD. Then a second PCR, running roughly 6 to 12 cycles, was carried out with a sample-barcoded 5' primer and a J-beta primer mix. Every sample gave at least 3 million paired-end reads containing CDR3. One entry per CDR3 protein, called by TCRdb with MiXCR from the 5' RACE reads. Among over 700,000 distinct CDR3 sequences listed, around 25% were seen once. These same records also appear under a second study, on T cells of mothers and their children. As reported in that work: Detection of persistent microchimeric T cell clones did not occur.

Sequencing was carried out using blood. The sequence derives from a boy younger than 18 in good health. The chain couples TRBV24-1 to TRBJ2-1, with 10 nucleotides matching TRBD2. In DNA, the CDR3 is TGTGCCACCAGTGATTTAGCGGGAGGGAGCTCCTACAATGAGCAGTTCTTC. This gives the protein CATSDLAGGSSYNEQFF.